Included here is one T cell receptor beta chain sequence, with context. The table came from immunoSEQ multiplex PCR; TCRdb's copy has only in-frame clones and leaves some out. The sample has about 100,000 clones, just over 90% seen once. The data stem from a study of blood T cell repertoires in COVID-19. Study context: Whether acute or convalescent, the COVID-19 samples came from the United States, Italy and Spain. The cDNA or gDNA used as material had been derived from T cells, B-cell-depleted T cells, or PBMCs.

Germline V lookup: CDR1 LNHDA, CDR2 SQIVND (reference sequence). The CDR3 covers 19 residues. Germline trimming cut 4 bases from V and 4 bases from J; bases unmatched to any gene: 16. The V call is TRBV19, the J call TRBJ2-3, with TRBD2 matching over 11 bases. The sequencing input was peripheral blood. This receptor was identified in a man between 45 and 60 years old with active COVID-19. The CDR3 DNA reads TGTGCCAGTAGTACCGCCACCGGGACTAGCGGTAGGAAGGCAGATACGCAGTATTTT. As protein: CASSTATGTSGRKADTQYF. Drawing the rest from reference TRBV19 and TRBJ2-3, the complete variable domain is DGGITQSPKYLFRKEGQNVTLSCEQNLNHDAMYWYRQDPGQGLRLIYYSQIVNDFQKGDIAEGYSVSREKKESFPLTVTSAQKNPTAFYLCASSTATGTSGRKADTQYFGPGTRLTVL.